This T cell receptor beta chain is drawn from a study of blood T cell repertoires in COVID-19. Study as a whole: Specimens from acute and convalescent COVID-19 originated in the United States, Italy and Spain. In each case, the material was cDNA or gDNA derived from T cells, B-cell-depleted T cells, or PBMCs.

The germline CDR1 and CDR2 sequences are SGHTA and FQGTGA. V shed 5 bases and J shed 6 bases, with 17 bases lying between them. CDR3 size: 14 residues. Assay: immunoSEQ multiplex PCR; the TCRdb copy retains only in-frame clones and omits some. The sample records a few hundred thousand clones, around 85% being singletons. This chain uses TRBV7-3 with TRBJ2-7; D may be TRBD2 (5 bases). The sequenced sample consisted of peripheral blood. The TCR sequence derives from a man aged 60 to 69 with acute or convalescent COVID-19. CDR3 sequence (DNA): TGTGCCAGCAGCCCCGGACTCCTAGGAGCCGAGCAGTACTTC. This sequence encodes CASSPGLLGAEQYF.